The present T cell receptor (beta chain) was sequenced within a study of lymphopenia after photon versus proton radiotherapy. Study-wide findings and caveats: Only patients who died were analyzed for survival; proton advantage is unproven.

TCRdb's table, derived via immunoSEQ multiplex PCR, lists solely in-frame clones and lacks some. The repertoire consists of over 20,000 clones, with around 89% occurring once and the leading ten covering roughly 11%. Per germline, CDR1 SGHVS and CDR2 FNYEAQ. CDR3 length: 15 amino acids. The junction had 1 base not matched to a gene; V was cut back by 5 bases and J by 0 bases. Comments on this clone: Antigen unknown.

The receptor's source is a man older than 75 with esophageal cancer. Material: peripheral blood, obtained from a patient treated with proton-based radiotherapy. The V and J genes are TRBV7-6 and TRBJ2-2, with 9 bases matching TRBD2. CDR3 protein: CASSRLAANTGELFF. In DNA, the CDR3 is TGTGCCAGCAGCAGACTAGCGGCGAACACCGGGGAGCTGTTTTTT.